The TCR beta chain described here comes from a study of T cells in Graves' hyperthyroidism and ophthalmopathy. This clonotype was detected ten times or more. Its antigen is unknown. TCR beta CDR3 region amplification was performed from RNA transcripts. Carried out on the TCR CDR3, a first-round RT-PCR used the HTBI primer set. Using its own MiXCR run on the multiplex PCR reads, TCRdb lists one record per CDR3 protein. Of 250,000 or so distinct CDR3 sequences listed, approximately 16% are singletons. Study-level points and caveats: Among clonotypes expanded in thyroid above 0.001, most were also found in blood.

Material for sequencing was blood. The sequence derives from a woman in her forties or fifties with Graves' hyperthyroidism that later progressed to Graves' ophthalmopathy.

The CDR3 reads CASRRRWQRESYEQYF. CDR3 coding DNA: TGTGCCAGCAGGCGCCGTTGGCAGAGAGAGTCCTACGAGCAGTACTTC. The chain recombines TRBV6-1 with TRBJ2-7; D unclear. This CDR3 region has 16 residues. Germline loops: CDR1 MNHNS, CDR2 SASEGT. The germline V and J ends were trimmed by 6 bases and 1 base, with 19 bases remaining between them.